This entry describes one T cell receptor (beta chain). Its specific antigen is unknown. Base quality data are lacking; no much larger clone is found one base away. CDR3 length: 15 amino acids, cysteine to phenylalanine. The entry retains the CDR3 DNA only, 45 bases that are in frame from base 1. The CDR1 and CDR2 encoded by the germline V gene are SGHVS and FNYEAQ. The germline V end is reduced by 4 bases and the J end by 3 bases; junction bases left unmatched: 6. This entry comes from a study of technical replicates of blood from a few donors (TCRdb year 2017). Receptor amplification or capture employed the immunoSEQ multiplex PCR assay. TCRdb carries this immuneACCESS record with in-frame sequences only. Its versions omit some clonotypes, under half of them owing to an unresolved V gene in the studies checked, with the rest unexplained. A total of 65,000 to 85,000 clones appear in this sample, roughly 98% of them only once. Roughly 0.15% of the sample rests with the top ten.

The clonotype originates from a human donor in good health. The sequenced sample consisted of T cells isolated from PBMCs. This chain joins TRBV7-6 to TRBJ2-5; TRBD2 lines up with 9 middle nucleotides. The encoded CDR3 is CASSSIVAGEETQYF. The DNA reads as follows: TGTGCCAGCAGCTCAATCGTAGCGGGAGAAGAGACCCAGTACTTC.